What follows describes a single T cell receptor beta chain. Its antigen is currently unknown. A junction boundary mismatches the germline segment, possibly from a read error. The data derive from a study of T-cell memory formation after mild COVID-19. Study background: Each donor largely had its own TCR clusters.

Germline assignment: CDR1 SEHNR and CDR2 FQNEAQ (reference sequence). This CDR3 has 13 amino acids. Study results and caveats: Day 37-peaking second-wave clones had unconfirmed SARS-CoV-2 specificity. Some SARS-CoV-2-responding clones were already detected in memory before infection.

The TCR alpha and TCR beta cDNA libraries, bearing sample barcodes and UMIs, were generated by 5'RACE using constant-segment primers. TCRdb re-derived calls from the 5' RACE reads in MiXCR, one entry per CDR3 protein. The data hold 290,000 or so distinct CDR3 sequences, with roughly a fifth observed a single time. The receptor comes from a man younger than 30 who had mild COVID-19 (a few samples of this study predate the infection). Cell type and time point are not known. Material: PBMCs or a T cell subset sorted from them (not recorded which). The gene calls are TRBV7-9 and TRBJ1-2; D might be TRBD1 (5 bases). The CDR3, as DNA: TGTGCCAGCAGCCTAGCCGGAGGGGCTGGCTACACCTTC. Encoded protein: CASSLAGGAGYTF. Drawing the rest from reference TRBV7-9 and TRBJ1-2, the complete variable domain is DTGVSQNPRHKITKRGQNVTFRCDPISEHNRLYWYRQTLGQGPEFLTYFQNEAQLEKSRLLSDRFSAERPKGSFSTLEIQRTEQGDSAMYLCASSLAGGAGYTFGSGTRLTVV.